Presented here are 26 T cell receptor beta chains from one specimen sequenced in a study of Ad26.COV2.S vaccination and SARS-CoV-2 variants. Documented treatment: around 19 received Ad26.COV2.S at low or high dose, single or two shots; about 5 received placebo; per-sample allocation not given. Samples analyzed were those drawn on day 63 after the first vaccine or placebo injection. Some clones are missing from TCRdb's copy, which holds only in-frame ones; the method was immunoSEQ multiplex PCR. The table lists under 400,000 clones, 80% to 90% of them singletons. Sequenced material: peripheral blood, taken in a trial of Ad26.COV2.S vaccine versus placebo. These receptors were taken from a person aged 18-65 years who received the Ad26.COV2.S COVID-19 vaccine or a placebo.

The CDR3 DNA sequence: TGTGCCAGCTCACCCCGGGACAGGGGTAACTATGGCTACACCTTC. Translation: CASSPRDRGNYGYTF. V usage is TRBV18 and J usage is TRBJ1-2, with 10 bases that match TRBD1. Trimming removed 3 bases from V and 1 base from J; junction bases left unmatched: 2. The CDR3 sequence is 15 residues long. In germline, CDR1 is KGHSH, CDR2 LQKENI. The full variable domain, its missing parts supplied by reference TRBV18 and TRBJ1-2, is NAGVMQNPRHLVRRRGQEARLRCSPMKGHSHVYWYRQLPEEGLKFMVYLQKENIIDESGMPKERFSAEFPKEGPSILRIQQVVRGDSAAYFCASSPRDRGNYGYTFGSGTRLTVV.

This clone has only one observation. The chain uses TRBV6-4 and TRBJ2-7, with 7 bases matching TRBD1. The germline V gene encodes CDR1 MRHNA and CDR2 SNTAGT. This CDR3 contains 16 residues. Trimming took 2 bases from V and 0 from J; bases not matched to a gene: 7. CDR3 sequence reads: CASSDGDSQSSYEQYF. CDR3 bases: TGTGCCAGCAGTGACGGGGACAGCCAAAGCTCCTACGAGCAGTACTTC.

The chain couples TRBV4-1 to TRBJ1-2; possibly TRBD1 for D (5 bases). Per the germline V gene, CDR1 is MGHRA and CDR2 is YSYEKL. The CDR3 consists of 15 residues. Trimming removed 0 bases at V and 4 bases at J, with 12 bases between. The DNA for the CDR3 is TGCGCCAGCAGCCAAGATCGGGGGATCGGCTATGGCTACACCTTC. Translation: CASSQDRGIGYGYTF.

The V gene is TRBV6-5, the J gene TRBJ2-7, with 10 positions matching TRBD2. Germline V gene lookup returns CDR1 MNHEY and CDR2 SVGAGI. Germline trimming cut 7 bases from V and 3 bases from J; bases unmatched to any gene: 3. The CDR3 has 13 amino acids. The DNA for the CDR3 is TGTGCCAGCATCCCTAGCGGGAGCTACGAGCAGTACTTC. As protein: CASIPSGSYEQYF.

This chain connects TRBV10-2 to TRBJ1-1, with D perhaps TRBD1 (6 bases). This CDR3 spans 13 amino acids. The V gene's germline CDR1 is WSHSY and CDR2 SAAADI. Trimming shortened V by 6 bases and J by 4 bases, and 12 bases separated the two germline ends. The CDR3 nucleotides read TGCGCCAGCAGCCAACAGGGAGGCACTGAAGCTTTCTTT. Amino acids: CASSQQGGTEAFF.

J is TRBJ2-7 and V is TRBV9; 10 nucleotides match TRBD1. CDR1 is SGDLS and CDR2 is YYNGEE in the germline V gene. V lost 3 bases, J lost 2 bases, and 5 bases stayed unmatched. The length of the CDR3 is 15 residues. The CDR3 here is CASSASGTGAYEQYF. The CDR3 nucleotides are TGTGCCAGCAGCGCCTCCGGGACAGGGGCCTACGAGCAGTACTTC.

This clone was recorded a few times. Other nucleotide sequences from this sample produce the same CDR3. V is TRBV9 and J is TRBJ2-1; 7 nucleotides align to TRBD1. The CDR3 totals 15 residues. The trim removed 4 bases at V and 2 bases at J, leaving 6 bases unmatched. Looked up from germline, CDR1 is SGDLS and CDR2 is YYNGEE. The CDR3 spells CASSPRDRTYNEQFF. The CDR3 DNA follows: TGTGCCAGCAGCCCCCGGGACAGAACCTACAATGAGCAGTTCTTC.

This clone was observed a single time. This chain links TRBV7-3 with TRBJ2-1; perhaps TRBD1 as D (5 bases). Germline V lookup: CDR1 SGHTA, CDR2 FQGTGA. This CDR3 has 17 amino acids. V dropped 4 bases and J dropped 1 base, with 17 bases sitting between them. CDR3 amino acids: CASSSSGMTESYNEQFF. CDR3 nucleotide sequence: TGTGCCAGCAGCTCAAGTGGGATGACAGAATCCTACAATGAGCAGTTCTTC.

This clone was observed a handful of times. The chain uses TRBV4-1 and TRBJ1-3, with TRBD1 as a possible D gene (5 bases). From germline, CDR1 is MGHRA and CDR2 YSYEKL. V was trimmed by 0 bases and J by 0 bases, leaving 18 bases between them. The CDR3 totals 19 residues. The CDR3 DNA reads as TGCGCCAGCAGCCAAGAAGGGACGGTAGGGAAGAGCTCTGGAAACACCATATATTTT. This translates into CASSQEGTVGKSSGNTIYF.

The chain uses TRBV21-1 and TRBJ2-3; TRBD1 is the table's D call and was not checked against the DNA. TRBV21-1 is assigned pseudogene status. This CDR3 region has 17 residues. The CDR3 region has the DNA TGTGCCAGCAGCAACCTACTACAGGGGGCCAGCACAGATACGCAGTATTTT. Translation: CASSNLLQGASTDTQYF.

V is TRBV6-5 and J is TRBJ1-2; D unclear. V was trimmed by 2 bases and J by 6 bases, leaving 10 bases between them. The CDR3 extends over 13 amino acids. CDR1 is MNHEY and CDR2 is SVGAGI in the germline V gene. The CDR3: CASSYRAINGYTF. The CDR3 nucleotides read TGTGCCAGCAGTTACCGGGCAATTAATGGCTACACCTTC.

This sequence joins TRBV15 and TRBJ2-3; 8 bases match TRBD2. Germline loops: CDR1 LNHNV, CDR2 YYDKDF (reference sequence). J lost 9 bases, V lost 2 bases, and 4 bases had no gene match. The CDR3 contains 13 residues. The CDR3 sequence is CATSRRGLGTQYF. The CDR3 DNA sequence: TGTGCCACCAGCAGAAGGGGACTAGGCACGCAGTATTTT.

The V call is TRBV5-1, the J call TRBJ2-3, with D perhaps TRBD2 (7 bases). This CDR3 region has 15 residues. V was pared by 0 bases and J by 5 bases, with 13 bases between. From germline, CDR1 is SGHRS and CDR2 YFSETQ. CDR3 sequence: CASSLAGGNGDTQYF. CDR3 in DNA: TGCGCCAGCAGCTTGGCGGGGGGCAACGGAGATACGCAGTATTTT.

The J gene is TRBJ1-1, the V gene TRBV7-9; possibly TRBD1 for D (5 bases). The CDR3 is made up of 14 amino acids. Trimming left V 6 bases short and J 2 bases short, with 13 bases between. Germline loops: CDR1 SEHNR, CDR2 FQNEAQ (reference sequence). The CDR3 spells CASSQGRDNTEAFF. The CDR3 DNA reads as TGTGCCAGCAGTCAGGGTAGGGATAACACTGAAGCTTTCTTT.

CDR3 loop: CASILSGGRELFF. The CDR3 bases are TGTGCCAGTATCCTTTCAGGGGGCCGGGAGCTGTTTTTT. This chain connects TRBV19 to TRBJ2-2; 8 positions agree with TRBD1. The CDR3 sequence is 13 residues long. Trimming removed 7 bases from V and 9 bases from J; junction bases left unmatched: 7. Germline CDR1 is LNHDA and CDR2 is SQIVND (reference sequence).

The gene calls are TRBV2 and TRBJ1-2; weak D call: TRBD1 (5 bases). This CDR3 comprises 12 residues. V was cut by 7 bases and J by 6 bases, with 12 bases left in between. The germline gives CDR1 SNHLY, CDR2 FYNNEI. The CDR3 reads CASTARVHGYTF. The CDR3 DNA reads as TGTGCCAGCACGGCCAGGGTCCATGGCTACACCTTC.

V is TRBV5-1 and J is TRBJ2-7, with unresolved D. Germline V CDR1 and CDR2: SGHRS, YFSETQ. V was trimmed by 4 bases and J by 6 bases, leaving 11 bases between them. The length of the CDR3 is 12 residues. Written as DNA, the CDR3 is TGCGCCAGCAGCGCCGACTCTCGCGAGCAGTACTTC. As protein: CASSADSREQYF. Together with reference TRBV5-1 and TRBJ2-7, the CDR3 gives the full variable domain: KAGVTQTPRYLIKTRGQQVTLSCSPISGHRSVSWYQQTPGQGLQFLFEYFSETQRNKGNFPGRFSGRQFSNSRSEMNVSTLELGDSALYLCASSADSREQYFGPGTRLTVT.

CDR3 protein: CASTFPRGNQPQHF. The CDR3 bases are TGTGCCAGCACGTTCCCCCGGGGTAATCAGCCCCAGCATTTT. This chain uses TRBV6-5 with TRBJ1-5; D ambiguous. Trimming cost V 7 bases and J 4 bases, with 14 bases left between them. The CDR3 contains 14 residues. Germline assignment: CDR1 MNHEY and CDR2 SVGAGI.

This chain uses TRBV5-4 with TRBJ2-7, with D possibly TRBD2 on 6 matching bases. With 3 bases removed from V and 0 bases from J, the gap between germline ends came to 13 bases. Per the germline V gene, CDR1 is SGHNT and CDR2 is YYREEE (reference sequence). The CDR3 runs to 15 residues. The CDR3 region is CASSSFAGFSYEQYF. The CDR3 DNA reads TGTGCCAGCAGCTCCTTCGCGGGGTTCTCCTACGAGCAGTACTTC.

V and J are TRBV4-2 and TRBJ1-5; TRBD1 matches at 8 bases. This CDR3 region has 15 residues. Germline values: CDR1 LGHNA, CDR2 YNFKEQ. Trimming cost V 0 bases and J 6 bases; bases outside gene matches: 4. CDR3 in amino acids: CASSQDRGQGQPQHF. The CDR3 region has the DNA TGTGCCAGCAGCCAAGACAGGGGGCAGGGTCAGCCCCAGCATTTT.

V is TRBV15 and J is TRBJ1-6, with a weak D call TRBD1 (5 bases). The CDR3 loop spans 15 amino acids. Between the trimmed V and J ends, which lost 0 bases and 8 bases, there was a span of 11 bases. The germline CDR1 and CDR2 sequences are LNHNV and YYDKDF (reference sequence). This chain's CDR3 is CATSRDGQGDSPLHF. CDR3 nucleotides: TGTGCCACCAGCAGAGATGGGCAGGGTGATTCACCCCTCCACTTT.

This clone was picked up a small number of times. The chain combines TRBV2 with TRBJ1-5; 7 nucleotides line up with TRBD1. This CDR3 region has 15 residues. The germline V gene has CDR1 SNHLY and CDR2 FYNNEI. V trimming: 6 bases; J trimming: 2 bases; junction bases outside the gene matches: 7. CDR3 coding DNA: TGTGCCAGCAGCCGACAGGGAGGCGGCAATCAGCCCCAGCATTTT. It is translated as CASSRQGGGNQPQHF.

This rearrangement joins TRBV20-1 to TRBJ1-2; no clear D gene. Germline values: CDR1 DFQATT, CDR2 SNEGSKA (reference sequence). The V end lost 4 bases, the J end lost 3 bases, and 3 bases lay between the germline ends. This CDR3 contains 10 residues. As DNA, the CDR3 is TGCAGTGCTAAACACTATGGCTACACCTTC. It translates to CSAKHYGYTF.

The chain employs TRBV12-3 or TRBV12-4 and TRBJ2-5; 8 bases match TRBD1. The CDR3 has 13 amino acids. The V segment lost 7 bases and the J segment 4 bases; nucleotides outside the gene matches: 5. The CDR3 spells CASTQGGRETQYF. Here the CDR3 DNA reads TGTGCCAGCACACAGGGGGGAAGAGAGACCCAGTACTTC.

V gene TRBV4-1 combines with J gene TRBJ1-2, with 10 bases matching TRBD1. V shed 0 bases, J shed 3 bases, and the junction held 7 bases outside the gene matches. This CDR3 contains 17 residues. Looked up from germline, CDR1 is MGHRA and CDR2 is YSYEKL. Written as DNA, the CDR3 is TGCGCCAGCAGCCAAGATATGGGGACAGGGGCCCACTATGGCTACACCTTC. It codes for CASSQDMGTGAHYGYTF.

This chain joins TRBV11-2 and TRBJ1-4; D is perhaps TRBD1 (5 bases). V was shortened by 6 bases and J by 0 bases, with 8 bases between the two germline ends. CDR3 length equals 14 residues. Germline V lookup: CDR1 SGHAT, CDR2 FQNNGV. The CDR3 loop is CASRRQPTNEKLFF. The CDR3 coding sequence is TGTGCCAGCAGGAGACAGCCAACTAATGAAAAACTGTTTTTT.